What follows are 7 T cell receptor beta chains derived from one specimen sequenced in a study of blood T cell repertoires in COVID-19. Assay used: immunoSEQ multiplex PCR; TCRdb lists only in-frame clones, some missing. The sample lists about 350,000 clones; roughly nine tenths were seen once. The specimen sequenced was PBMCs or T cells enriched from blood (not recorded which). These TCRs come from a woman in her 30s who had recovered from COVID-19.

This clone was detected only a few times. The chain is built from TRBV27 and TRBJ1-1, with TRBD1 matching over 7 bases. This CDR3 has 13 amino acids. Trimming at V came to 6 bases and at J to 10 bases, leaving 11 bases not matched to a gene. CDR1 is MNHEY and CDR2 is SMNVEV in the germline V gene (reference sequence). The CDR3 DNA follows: TGTGCCAGCAGGGTTCAGGGGGACGCTTTAGCTTTCTTT. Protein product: CASRVQGDALAFF.

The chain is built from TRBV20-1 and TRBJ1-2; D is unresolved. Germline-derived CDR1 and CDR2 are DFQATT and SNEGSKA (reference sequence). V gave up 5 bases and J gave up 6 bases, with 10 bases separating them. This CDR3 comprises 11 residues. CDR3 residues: CSASGSDGYTF. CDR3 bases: TGCAGTGCTTCAGGTAGTGATGGCTACACCTTC.

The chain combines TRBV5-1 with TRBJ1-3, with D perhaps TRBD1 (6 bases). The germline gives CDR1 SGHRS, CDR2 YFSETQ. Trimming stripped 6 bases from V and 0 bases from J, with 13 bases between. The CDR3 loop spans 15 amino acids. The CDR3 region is CASNPDSNSGNTIYF. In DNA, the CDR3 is TGCGCCAGCAATCCGGACAGCAACTCTGGAAACACCATATATTTT.

The CDR3 is CASSVGTGGPDTQYF. CDR3 DNA sequence: TGTGCCAGCAGCGTGGGGACAGGGGGCCCAGATACGCAGTATTTT. J is TRBJ2-3 and V is TRBV9, with 12 bases aligning to TRBD1. This CDR3 is 15 amino acids long. Trimming took 2 bases from V and 4 from J; bases not matched to a gene: 2. Germline V gene lookup returns CDR1 SGDLS and CDR2 YYNGEE.

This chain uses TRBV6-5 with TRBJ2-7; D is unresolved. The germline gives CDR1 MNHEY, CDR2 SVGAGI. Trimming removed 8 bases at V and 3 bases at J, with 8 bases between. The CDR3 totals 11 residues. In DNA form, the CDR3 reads TGTGCCAGCTTACGCGGCTACGAGCAGTACTTC. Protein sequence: CASLRGYEQYF.

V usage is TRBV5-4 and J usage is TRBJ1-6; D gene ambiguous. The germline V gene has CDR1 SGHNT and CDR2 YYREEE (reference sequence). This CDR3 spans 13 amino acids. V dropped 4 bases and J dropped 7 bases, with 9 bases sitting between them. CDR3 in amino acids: CASSLTQNSPLHF. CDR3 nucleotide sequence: TGTGCCAGCAGCCTAACACAGAATTCACCCCTCCACTTT.

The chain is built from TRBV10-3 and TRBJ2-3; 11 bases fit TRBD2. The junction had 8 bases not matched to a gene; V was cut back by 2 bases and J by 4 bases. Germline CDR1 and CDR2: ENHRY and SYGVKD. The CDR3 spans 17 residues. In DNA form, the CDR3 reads TGTGCCATCAGTGAGCCCGTTAGCGGGAGGGCCCCAGATACGCAGTATTTT. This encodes CAISEPVSGRAPDTQYF.